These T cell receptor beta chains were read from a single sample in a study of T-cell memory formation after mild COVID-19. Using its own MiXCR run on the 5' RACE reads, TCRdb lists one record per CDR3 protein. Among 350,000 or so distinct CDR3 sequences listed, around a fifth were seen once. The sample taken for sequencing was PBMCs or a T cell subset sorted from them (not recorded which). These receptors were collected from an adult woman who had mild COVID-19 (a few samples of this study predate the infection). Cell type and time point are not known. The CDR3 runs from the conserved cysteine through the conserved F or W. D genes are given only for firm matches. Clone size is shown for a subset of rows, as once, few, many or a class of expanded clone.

CDR3 DNA: TGCGCCAGCAGCCAAGCCGCAGCGGGGGACCCCACAGATACGCAGTATTTT
CDR3 protein: CASSQAAAGDPTDTQYF
J gene: TRBJ2-3
V gene: TRBV4-3
clone size: few
D gene: TRBD2

CDR3 DNA: TGTGCCAGCAGACCCCCCGGGAGGGAGGGAATAAATGAGCAGTTCTTC
CDR3 protein: CASRPPGREGINEQFF
J gene: TRBJ2-1
V gene: TRBV6-2/TRBV6-3
clone size: NA
D gene: TRBD2

CDR3 DNA: TGTGCCAGCAGTCACCGGGACACCTTCTCTGGAAACACCATATATTTT
CDR3 protein: CASSHRDTFSGNTIYF
J gene: TRBJ1-3
V gene: TRBV6-2/TRBV6-3
clone size: few
D gene: NA

CDR3 DNA: TGTGCCAGCAGCTCCCCCGGGACAGTCTACGAGCAGTACTTC
CDR3 protein: CASSSPGTVYEQYF
J gene: TRBJ2-7
V gene: TRBV11-3
clone size: NA
D gene: TRBD1

CDR3 DNA: TGCGCCAGCAGTCAAGCCCAGGTGGAGTACTTC
CDR3 protein: CASSQAQVEYF
J gene: TRBJ2-7
V gene: TRBV23-1
clone size: NA
D gene: NA

CDR3 DNA: TGTGCCAGCAGTCTCGGGACAATCTATGGCTACACCTTC
CDR3 protein: CASSLGTIYGYTF
J gene: TRBJ1-2
V gene: TRBV6-5
clone size: few
D gene: NA

CDR3 DNA: TGCGCCAGCAGCTTGGCCGGGACTAGCGGGATTGGGGAGACCCAGTACTTC
CDR3 protein: CASSLAGTSGIGETQYF
J gene: TRBJ2-5
V gene: TRBV5-1
clone size: NA
D gene: TRBD2

CDR3 DNA: TGTGCCAGCAGTTACTCTAGGATCTACAATGAGCAGTTCTTC
CDR3 protein: CASSYSRIYNEQFF
J gene: TRBJ2-1
V gene: TRBV6-2/TRBV6-3
clone size: NA
D gene: NA

CDR3 DNA: TGTGCCAGCAGCGTAGACGGCAGGGCTAGCACAGATACGCAGTATTTT
CDR3 protein: CASSVDGRASTDTQYF
J gene: TRBJ2-3
V gene: TRBV9
clone size: few
D gene: NA

CDR3 DNA: TGCAGTGCTAGAGTCCCCGGGACTACCTACTACAATGAGCAGTTCTTC
CDR3 protein: CSARVPGTTYYNEQFF
J gene: TRBJ2-1
V gene: TRBV20-1
clone size: few
D gene: TRBD2

CDR3 DNA: TGTGCCAGCAGTTCCGCCGGGACAGGGTTTCTGTACCAAGAGACCCAGTACTTC
CDR3 protein: CASSSAGTGFLYQETQYF
J gene: TRBJ2-5
V gene: TRBV12-3/TRBV12-4
clone size: NA
D gene: TRBD1

CDR3 DNA: TGTGCCAGCAGCTTAGAGGGAATGTCGGGACAGGGCCTTCTTCCCAAAAACATTCAGTACTTC
CDR3 protein: CASSLEGMSGQGLLPKNIQYF
J gene: TRBJ2-4
V gene: TRBV7-9
clone size: NA
D gene: TRBD1

CDR3 DNA: TGTGCCAGCAGCCGGACAGGACAAGGATTCCTGACTTTC
CDR3 protein: CASSRTGQGFLTF
J gene: TRBJ2-6
V gene: TRBV5-5
clone size: medium-sized
D gene: TRBD1

CDR3 DNA: TGTGCCAGCAGCCTCCGGGACAGGGGAATTTGGACCTTC
CDR3 protein: CASSLRDRGIWTF
J gene: TRBJ1-2
V gene: TRBV7-2
clone size: few
D gene: TRBD1

CDR3 DNA: TGCAGTGCTAGAGATAAGGCCCTGCAATCTGAAGCTTTCTTT
CDR3 protein: CSARDKALQSEAFF
J gene: TRBJ1-1
V gene: TRBV20-1
clone size: few
D gene: NA

CDR3 DNA: TGTGCCAGCAGCTTGTACGCGGGAGTCGGCGGGGAGCTGTTTTTT
CDR3 protein: CASSLYAGVGGELFF
J gene: TRBJ2-2
V gene: TRBV5-8
clone size: many
D gene: TRBD2

CDR3 DNA: TGCAGTGCTAGAGATCGACGACACGGGGCAGATACGCAGTATTTT
CDR3 protein: CSARDRRHGADTQYF
J gene: TRBJ2-3
V gene: TRBV20-1
clone size: few
D gene: NA

CDR3 DNA: TGCAGTGCTAGAGACCAGGACAGGGGATCCGACGAGCAGTACTTC
CDR3 protein: CSARDQDRGSDEQYF
J gene: TRBJ2-7
V gene: TRBV20-1
clone size: NA
D gene: TRBD1

CDR3 DNA: TGTGCCAGCAGCCAAGGGCAGGGGATCCCCTACGAGCAGTACTTC
CDR3 protein: CASSQGQGIPYEQYF
J gene: TRBJ2-7
V gene: TRBV3-1
clone size: NA
D gene: NA

CDR3 DNA: TGCAGTGTCCCGGTAGCGGAGCTCCTCACAGATACGCAGTATTTT
CDR3 protein: CSVPVAELLTDTQYF
J gene: TRBJ2-3
V gene: TRBV20-1
clone size: few
D gene: NA

CDR3 DNA: TGCAGCGTTGGGACGGGATACAATGAGCAGTTCTTC
CDR3 protein: CSVGTGYNEQFF
J gene: TRBJ2-1
V gene: TRBV29-1
clone size: few
D gene: NA

CDR3 DNA: TGTGCCAGCAGCCAAGAGGCAGGGGCTAGTACTGAAGCTTTCTTT
CDR3 protein: CASSQEAGASTEAFF
J gene: TRBJ1-1
V gene: TRBV3-1
clone size: NA
D gene: NA

CDR3 DNA: TGTGCCAGCAGCGCGACGGGGAGTAGGGCAGATACGCAGTATTTT
CDR3 protein: CASSATGSRADTQYF
J gene: TRBJ2-3
V gene: TRBV5-8
clone size: few
D gene: NA

CDR3 DNA: TGTGCCATCAGACCCCAGGGAAGAGGCACCGGGGAGCTGTTTTTT
CDR3 protein: CAIRPQGRGTGELFF
J gene: TRBJ2-2
V gene: TRBV10-3
clone size: NA
D gene: NA

CDR3 DNA: TGTGCCAGCAGCCAAGTCGGGACAGGTCACACCGGGGAGCTGTTTTTT
CDR3 protein: CASSQVGTGHTGELFF
J gene: TRBJ2-2
V gene: TRBV3-1
clone size: NA
D gene: TRBD1

CDR3 DNA: TGTGCCAGCAGCTTAGTGCCCCTCGGGACGGCGGGAGAGCAGTACTTC
CDR3 protein: CASSLVPLGTAGEQYF
J gene: TRBJ2-7
V gene: TRBV7-6
clone size: NA
D gene: NA